The rows below give T cell receptor beta chains drawn from one sample of a study of T cells in Graves' hyperthyroidism and ophthalmopathy. TCRdb analysed the multiplex PCR reads with MiXCR anew, one entry per CDR3 protein. The table shows about 590,000 distinct CDR3 sequences, with approximately 14% occurring only once. The sequenced material came from blood. Receptors originate from a woman aged 18-30 years with Graves' ophthalmopathy. Both conserved end residues are part of each CDR3. A D gene is named only where the DNA matches it firmly. Rows give clone size only sometimes, using once, few, many, or a class for an expanded clone.

d_gene	v_gene	j_gene	abundance	CDR3aa	CDR3nt
.	TRBV29-1	TRBJ1-5	.	CSVVGDSNQPQHF	TGCAGCGTTGTCGGAGATAGCAATCAGCCCCAGCATTTT
.	TRBV20-1	TRBJ2-1	many	CSALPQVGYNEQFF	TGCAGTGCCCTGCCCCAGGTGGGCTACAATGAGCAGTTCTTC
.	TRBV10-3	TRBJ1-1	.	CATQGGLNTEAFF	TGTGCCACGCAGGGAGGTCTTAACACTGAAGCTTTCTTT
TRBD1	TRBV5-1	TRBJ2-7	many	CASSLGRDRVIYEQYF	TGCGCCAGCAGCTTGGGGAGGGACAGGGTGATATACGAGCAGTACTTC
TRBD2	TRBV10-3	TRBJ2-1	few	CAISSGLARYNEQFF	TGTGCCATCAGTAGCGGACTAGCGCGATACAATGAGCAGTTCTTC
.	TRBV5-1	TRBJ1-1	few	CASTRAATGYTEAFF	TGCGCCAGCACGAGGGCAGCCACAGGATACACTGAAGCTTTCTTT
.	TRBV12-3/TRBV12-4	TRBJ2-1	many	CASSFLGLLSYNEQFF	TGTGCCAGCAGTTTTCTGGGACTGCTATCCTACAATGAGCAGTTCTTC
.	TRBV5-5	TRBJ1-4	many	CASSRVTKEKLFF	TGTGCCAGCAGCCGAGTAACAAAGGAAAAACTGTTTTTT
.	TRBV27	TRBJ2-3	many	CASRYRTVPSTDTQYF	TGTGCCAGCAGATACAGGACAGTTCCTAGCACAGATACGCAGTATTTT
.	TRBV20-1	TRBJ2-5	many	CSARDSWEETQYF	TGCAGTGCTAGAGATTCGTGGGAAGAGACCCAGTACTTC
TRBD1	TRBV27	TRBJ1-2	.	CASSTSGTGAKRGYGYTF	TGTGCCAGCAGTACATCCGGGACAGGGGCGAAAAGGGGCTATGGCTACACCTTC
TRBD2	TRBV3-1	TRBJ2-3	.	CASSQEESILAGEKSTDTQYF	TGTGCCAGCAGCCAAGAGGAAAGTATACTAGCGGGAGAAAAAAGCACAGATACGCAGTATTTT
.	TRBV6-1	TRBJ1-1	.	CASRPGSRTEAFF	TGTGCCAGCAGACCAGGGAGTCGGACTGAAGCTTTCTTT
TRBD2	TRBV9	TRBJ2-1	many	CASSVTGTSYNEQFF	TGTGCCAGCAGCGTCACGGGGACTAGCTACAATGAGCAGTTCTTC
.	TRBV11-3	TRBJ2-7	many	CASSSRASGPYEQYF	TGTGCCAGCAGCTCCCGGGCTTCTGGGCCCTACGAGCAGTACTTC
.	TRBV12-3/TRBV12-4	TRBJ1-1	many	CASRQRNTEAFF	TGTGCCAGCAGGCAGAGAAACACTGAAGCTTTCTTT
TRBD1	TRBV29-1	TRBJ2-7	many	CSVELGQVPSYEQYF	TGCAGCGTTGAACTGGGACAGGTTCCTTCCTACGAGCAGTACTTC
.	TRBV6-1	TRBJ2-3	many	CASSEMSASGTDTQYF	TGTGCCAGCAGTGAAATGTCAGCTTCTGGCACAGATACGCAGTATTTT
.	TRBV6-1	TRBJ2-7	many	CASSAGFPNSYEQYF	TGTGCCAGCAGTGCAGGGTTCCCCAACTCCTACGAGCAGTACTTC
.	TRBV11-1	TRBJ2-1	many	CASSPPARNNEQFF	TGTGCCAGCAGCCCACCCGCCCGCAACAATGAGCAGTTCTTC
.	TRBV7-9	TRBJ1-2	many	CASSLGRERANYGYTF	TGTGCCAGCAGCTTAGGCCGGGAGAGGGCTAACTATGGCTACACCTTC
TRBD1	TRBV6-2/TRBV6-3	TRBJ1-2	many	CASSPGTGFDRGYTF	TGTGCCAGCAGTCCCGGGACAGGGTTTGATCGTGGCTACACCTTC
TRBD1	TRBV6-2/TRBV6-3	TRBJ2-7	many	CASSYDRGLFYEQYF	TGTGCCAGCAGTTACGACAGGGGGCTATTCTACGAGCAGTACTTC
TRBD2	TRBV19	TRBJ2-1	few	CASSIPRTSGYNEQFF	TGTGCCAGTAGTATCCCCAGGACTAGCGGTTACAATGAGCAGTTCTTC
TRBD2	TRBV19	TRBJ2-1	few	CASSSSSGRTYNEQFF	TGTGCCAGTAGTTCCTCTAGCGGGAGAACTTACAATGAGCAGTTCTTC
TRBD1	TRBV6-2/TRBV6-3	TRBJ2-1	.	CASSYNSGGRNGQFF	TGTGCCAGCAGTTACAATTCAGGGGGTCGCAATGGGCAGTTCTTC
.	TRBV4-2	TRBJ2-2	.	CASSQENTGENTGELFF	TGTGCCAGCAGCCAAGAAAATACGGGGGAGAACACCGGGGAGCTGTTTTTT
.	TRBV11-1	TRBJ2-1	many	CASSLGPRPASSYNEQFF	TGTGCCAGCAGCTTAGGTCCGCGACCAGCGAGCTCCTACAATGAGCAGTTCTTC
.	TRBV5-6	TRBJ1-6	few	CASSLGGISSPLHF	TGTGCCAGCAGCTTAGGGGGGATAAGTTCACCCCTCCACTTT
.	TRBV6-2/TRBV6-3	TRBJ2-1	many	CASSPSGWGSNEQFF	TGTGCCAGCAGTCCAAGCGGGTGGGGCAGCAATGAGCAGTTCTTC
.	TRBV7-3	TRBJ1-6	many	CATLIRGQGSPLHF	TGTGCCACCCTGATAAGGGGTCAGGGTTCACCCCTCCACTTT
.	TRBV4-1	TRBJ2-7	.	CASSDGLTGEQYF	TGCGCCAGCAGCGACGGACTCACGGGGGAGCAGTACTTC
.	TRBV3-1	TRBJ1-4	.	CASSPLAGPGEKLFF	TGTGCCAGCAGCCCCCTCGCGGGTCCGGGTGAAAAACTGTTTTTT
.	TRBV5-1	TRBJ2-5	.	CASSLVSGSQETQYF	TGCGCCAGCAGCTTGGTTTCCGGGAGTCAAGAGACCCAGTACTTC
.	TRBV27	TRBJ2-2	few	CASSPRLAAGELFF	TGTGCCAGCAGCCCTCGGCTAGCCGCCGGGGAGCTGTTTTTT
.	TRBV7-3	TRBJ1-1	few	CASSLTLGGRTEAFF	TGTGCCAGCAGCTTAACGTTAGGGGGGAGGACTGAAGCTTTCTTT
TRBD2	TRBV7-9	TRBJ2-7	.	CASSLPRTAGVYEQYF	TGTGCCAGCAGCTTACCCAGAACAGCGGGAGTGTACGAGCAGTACTTC
.	TRBV7-9	TRBJ2-3	many	CASSLAAGAGDTQYF	TGTGCCAGCAGCTTAGCCGCGGGTGCGGGAGATACGCAGTATTTT
TRBD2	TRBV7-8	TRBJ2-2	many	CASSRTSGSPSTGELFF	TGTGCCAGCAGCCGAACTAGCGGGAGCCCGAGTACCGGGGAGCTGTTTTTT
TRBD1	TRBV6-5	TRBJ2-5	many	CASSYSTGLGMGTQYF	TGTGCCAGCAGTTACTCGACAGGGCTTGGCATGGGGACCCAGTACTTC
.	TRBV2	TRBJ2-7	many	CASKSSAHEQYF	TGTGCCAGCAAGTCTTCCGCCCACGAGCAGTACTTC